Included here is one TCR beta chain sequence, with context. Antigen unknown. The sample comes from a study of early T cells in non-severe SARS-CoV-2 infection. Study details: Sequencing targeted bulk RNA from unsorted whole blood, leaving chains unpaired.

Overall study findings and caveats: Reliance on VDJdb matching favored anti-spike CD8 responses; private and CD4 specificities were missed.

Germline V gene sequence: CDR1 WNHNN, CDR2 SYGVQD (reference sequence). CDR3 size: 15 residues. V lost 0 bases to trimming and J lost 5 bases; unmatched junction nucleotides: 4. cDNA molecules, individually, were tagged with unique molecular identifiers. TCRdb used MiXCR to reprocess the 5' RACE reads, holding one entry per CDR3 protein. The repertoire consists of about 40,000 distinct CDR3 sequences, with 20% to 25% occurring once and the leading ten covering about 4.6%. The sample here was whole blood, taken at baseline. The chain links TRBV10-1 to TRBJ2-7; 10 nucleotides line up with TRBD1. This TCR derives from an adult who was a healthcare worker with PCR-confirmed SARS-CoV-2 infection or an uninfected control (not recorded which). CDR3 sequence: CASSESIGTGDEQYF. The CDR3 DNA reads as TGCGCCAGCAGTGAGTCGATCGGGACAGGGGACGAGCAGTACTTC.